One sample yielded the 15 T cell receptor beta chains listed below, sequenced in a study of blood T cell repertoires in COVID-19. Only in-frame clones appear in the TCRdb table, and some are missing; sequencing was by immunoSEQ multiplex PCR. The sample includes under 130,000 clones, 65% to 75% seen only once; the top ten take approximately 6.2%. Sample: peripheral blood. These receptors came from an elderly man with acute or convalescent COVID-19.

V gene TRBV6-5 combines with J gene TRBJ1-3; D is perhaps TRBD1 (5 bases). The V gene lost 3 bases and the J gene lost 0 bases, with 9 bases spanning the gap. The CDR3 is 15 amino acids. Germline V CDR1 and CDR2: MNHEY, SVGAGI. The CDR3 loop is CASSYSGLSGNTIYF. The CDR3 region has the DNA TGTGCCAGCAGTTATTCAGGGCTCTCTGGAAACACCATATATTTT.

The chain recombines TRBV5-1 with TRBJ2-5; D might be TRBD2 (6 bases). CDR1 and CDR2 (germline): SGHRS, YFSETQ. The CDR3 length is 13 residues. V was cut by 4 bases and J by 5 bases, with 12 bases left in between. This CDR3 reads CASSKTSPETQYF. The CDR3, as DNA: TGCGCCAGCAGCAAGACTAGTCCCGAGACCCAGTACTTC.

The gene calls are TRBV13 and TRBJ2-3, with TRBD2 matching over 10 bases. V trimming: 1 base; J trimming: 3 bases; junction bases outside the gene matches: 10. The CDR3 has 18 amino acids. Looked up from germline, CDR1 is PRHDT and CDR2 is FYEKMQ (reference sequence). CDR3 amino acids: CASSLVLAGEMRTDTQYF. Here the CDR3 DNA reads TGTGCCAGCAGCTTAGTTCTAGCGGGAGAGATGAGGACAGATACGCAGTATTTT.

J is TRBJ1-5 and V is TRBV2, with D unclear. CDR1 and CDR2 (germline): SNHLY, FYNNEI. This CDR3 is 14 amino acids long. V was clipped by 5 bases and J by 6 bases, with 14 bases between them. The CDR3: CASSPEVQFQPQHF. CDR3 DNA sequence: TGTGCCAGCAGTCCTGAGGTTCAGTTTCAGCCCCAGCATTTT.

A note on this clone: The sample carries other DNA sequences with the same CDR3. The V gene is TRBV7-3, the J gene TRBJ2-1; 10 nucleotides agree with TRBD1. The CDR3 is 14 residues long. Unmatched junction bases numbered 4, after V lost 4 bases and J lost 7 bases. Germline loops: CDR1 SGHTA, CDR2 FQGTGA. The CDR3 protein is CASSSGTGANEQFF. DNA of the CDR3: TGTGCCAGCAGCTCCGGGACAGGGGCTAATGAGCAGTTCTTC.

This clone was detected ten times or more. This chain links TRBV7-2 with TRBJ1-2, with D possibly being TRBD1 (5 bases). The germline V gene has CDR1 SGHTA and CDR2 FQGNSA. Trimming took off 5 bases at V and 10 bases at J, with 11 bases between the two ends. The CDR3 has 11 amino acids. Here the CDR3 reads CASSQDTAYTF. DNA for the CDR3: TGTGCCAGCAGCCAGGACACAGCCTACACCTTC.

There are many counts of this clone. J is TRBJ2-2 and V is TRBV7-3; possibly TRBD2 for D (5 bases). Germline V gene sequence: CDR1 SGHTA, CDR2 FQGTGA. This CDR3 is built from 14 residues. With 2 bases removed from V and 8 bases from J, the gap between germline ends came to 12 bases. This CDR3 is CASSLSVGVGELFF. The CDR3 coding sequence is TGTGCCAGCAGCTTATCCGTGGGAGTAGGGGAGCTGTTTTTT.

For the CDR3, the DNA is TGTGCCAGCAGCTTTGGCCGGGTGGCAGCCTTTCAGCCCCAGCATTTT. This translates into CASSFGRVAAFQPQHF. This rearrangement joins TRBV5-6 to TRBJ1-5; D not resolved. This CDR3 spans 16 amino acids. V was pared by 2 bases and J by 6 bases, with 18 bases between. Germline CDR1 and CDR2: SGHDT and YYEEEE.

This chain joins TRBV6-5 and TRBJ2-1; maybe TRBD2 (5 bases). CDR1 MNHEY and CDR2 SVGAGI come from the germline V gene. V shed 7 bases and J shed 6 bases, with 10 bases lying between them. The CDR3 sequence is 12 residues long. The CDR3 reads CASTGRGNEQFF. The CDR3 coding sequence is TGTGCCAGCACGGGCCGGGGCAATGAGCAGTTCTTC.

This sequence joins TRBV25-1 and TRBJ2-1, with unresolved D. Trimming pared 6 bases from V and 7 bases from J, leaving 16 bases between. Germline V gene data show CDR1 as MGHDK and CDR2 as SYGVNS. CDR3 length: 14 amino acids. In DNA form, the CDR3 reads TGTGCCAGCAGCGACCCCGGGTCGAGAAATGAGCAGTTCTTC. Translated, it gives CASSDPGSRNEQFF.

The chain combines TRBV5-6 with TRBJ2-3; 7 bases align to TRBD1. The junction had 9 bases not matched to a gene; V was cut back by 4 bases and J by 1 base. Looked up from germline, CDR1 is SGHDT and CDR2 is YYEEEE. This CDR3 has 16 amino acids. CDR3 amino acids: CASSLDRDPRTDTQYF. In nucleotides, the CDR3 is TGTGCCAGCAGCCTAGACAGGGACCCCCGCACAGATACGCAGTATTTT.

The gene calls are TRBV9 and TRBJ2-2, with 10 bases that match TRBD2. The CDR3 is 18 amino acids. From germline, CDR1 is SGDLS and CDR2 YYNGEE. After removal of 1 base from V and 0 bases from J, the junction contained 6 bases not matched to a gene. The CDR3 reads CASSVRWGLATNTGELFF. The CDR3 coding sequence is TGTGCCAGCAGCGTACGGTGGGGACTAGCGACGAACACCGGGGAGCTGTTTTTT. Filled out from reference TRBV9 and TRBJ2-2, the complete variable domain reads DSGVTQTPKHLITATGQRVTLRCSPRSGDLSVYWYQQSLDQGLQFLIQYYNGEERAKGNILERFSAQQFPDLHSELNLSSLELGDSALYFCASSVRWGLATNTGELFFGEGSRLTVL.

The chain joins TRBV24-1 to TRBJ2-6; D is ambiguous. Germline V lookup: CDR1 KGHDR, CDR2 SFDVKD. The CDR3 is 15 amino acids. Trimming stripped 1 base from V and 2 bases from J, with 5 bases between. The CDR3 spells CATSDFQAGANVLTF. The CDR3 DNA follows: TGTGCCACCAGTGATTTTCAGGCTGGGGCCAACGTCCTGACTTTC.

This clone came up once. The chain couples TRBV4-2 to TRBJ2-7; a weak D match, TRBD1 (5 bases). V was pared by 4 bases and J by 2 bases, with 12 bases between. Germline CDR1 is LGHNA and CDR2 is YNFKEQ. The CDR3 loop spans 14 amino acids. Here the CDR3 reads CASSLQGGPYEQYF. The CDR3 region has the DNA TGTGCCAGCAGCCTTCAGGGTGGACCCTACGAGCAGTACTTC.

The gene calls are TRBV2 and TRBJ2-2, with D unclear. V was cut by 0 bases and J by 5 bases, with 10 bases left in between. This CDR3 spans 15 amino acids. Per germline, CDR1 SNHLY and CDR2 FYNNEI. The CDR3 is CASSEALFGTGELFF. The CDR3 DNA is TGTGCCAGCAGTGAAGCGCTTTTCGGGACCGGGGAGCTGTTTTTT.